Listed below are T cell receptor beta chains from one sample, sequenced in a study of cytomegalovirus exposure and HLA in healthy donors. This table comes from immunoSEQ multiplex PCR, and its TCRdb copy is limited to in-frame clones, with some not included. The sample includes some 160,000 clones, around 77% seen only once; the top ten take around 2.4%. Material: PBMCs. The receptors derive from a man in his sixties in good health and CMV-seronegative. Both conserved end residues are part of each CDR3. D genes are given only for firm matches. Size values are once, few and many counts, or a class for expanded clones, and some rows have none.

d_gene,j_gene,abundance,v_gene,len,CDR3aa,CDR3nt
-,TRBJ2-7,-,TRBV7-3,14,CASSLTAGNYEQYF,TGTGCCAGCAGCTTAACCGCGGGAAACTACGAGCAGTACTTC
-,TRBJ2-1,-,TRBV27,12,CASRQGSNEQFF,TGTGCCAGCAGACAGGGTTCCAATGAGCAGTTCTTC
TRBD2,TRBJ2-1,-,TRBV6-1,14,CASSETGGGGEQFF,TGTGCCAGCAGTGAAACGGGGGGTGGGGGTGAGCAGTTCTTC
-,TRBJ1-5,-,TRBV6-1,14,CASSEVNSNQPQHF,TGTGCCAGCAGTGAAGTCAATAGCAATCAGCCCCAGCATTTT
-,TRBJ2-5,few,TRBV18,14,CASSPPRGGETQYF,TGTGCCAGCTCACCACCGAGGGGGGGAGAGACCCAGTACTTC
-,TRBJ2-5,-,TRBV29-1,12,CSVEGQVGSQYF,TGCAGCGTTGAGGGGCAGGTGGGGTCCCAGTACTTC
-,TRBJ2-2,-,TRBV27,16,CASSSTFGLSIGELFF,TGTGCCAGCAGTTCAACGTTCGGTCTCTCGATTGGGGAGCTGTTTTTT
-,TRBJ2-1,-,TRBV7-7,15,CASSLLQGSYNEQFF,TGTGCTAGCAGCTTACTCCAGGGTTCCTACAATGAGCAGTTCTTC
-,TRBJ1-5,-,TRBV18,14,CARSPDYSNQPQHF,TGTGCCCGCTCACCAGACTATAGCAATCAGCCCCAGCATTTT
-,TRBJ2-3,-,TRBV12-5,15,CASGLGGGGPNTQYF,TGTGCTAGTGGTTTGGGAGGGGGGGGGCCAAATACGCAGTATTTT
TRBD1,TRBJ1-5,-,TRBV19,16,CASSRGTGNSNQPQHF,TGTGCCAGTAGTAGAGGGACAGGGAATAGCAATCAGCCCCAGCATTTT
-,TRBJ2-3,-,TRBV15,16,CATSRDRRGSTDTQYF,TGTGCCACCAGCAGAGATCGGAGGGGAAGCACAGATACGCAGTATTTT
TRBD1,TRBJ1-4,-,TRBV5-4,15,CASSLGRTGSEKLFF,TGTGCCAGCAGCTTGGGTCGGACAGGGAGTGAAAAACTGTTTTTT
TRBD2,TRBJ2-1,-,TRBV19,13,CASSPGGYNEQFF,TGTGCCAGTTCCCCGGGAGGATACAATGAGCAGTTCTTC
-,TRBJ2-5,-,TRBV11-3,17,CASSLGGRGKYQETQYF,TGTGCCAGCAGCTTAGGGGGTCGGGGAAAGTACCAAGAGACCCAGTACTTC
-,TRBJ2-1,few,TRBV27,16,CASSLSSGSSYNEQFF,TGTGCCAGCAGTTTATCTTCCGGGTCTTCCTACAATGAGCAGTTCTTC
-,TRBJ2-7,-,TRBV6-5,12,CASSYPGREQYF,TGTGCCAGCAGTTACCCGGGAAGGGAGCAGTACTTC